The T cell receptor beta chain described here comes from a study of blood T cell repertoires in COVID-19. Study information: The cDNA or gDNA used as material had been derived from T cells, B-cell-depleted T cells, or PBMCs.

This clone was observed a few times. The CDR3 sequence is 13 residues long. The V end was cut by 5 bases, the J end by 5 bases, with 10 bases between. Some clones are missing from TCRdb's copy, which holds only in-frame ones; the method was immunoSEQ multiplex PCR. Of about 280,000 clones listed, approximately 88% were seen once; the top ten hold approximately 8.8%. This receptor was obtained from a man aged 18 to 30 with active or convalescent COVID-19. The sequenced sample consisted of peripheral blood. The V call is TRBV12-3 or TRBV12-4, the J call TRBJ1-3; tentative D call: TRBD1 (6 bases). CDR3 in amino acids: CASSPGARNTIYF. The CDR3 DNA follows: TGTGCCAGCAGTCCAGGGGCAAGAAACACCATATATTTT.